The 8 T cell receptor beta chains reported below all come from one sample, sequenced in a study of T cells after yellow fever vaccination. One entry per CDR3 protein results from TCRdb running MiXCR on the 5' RACE reads. The repertoire includes some 150,000 distinct CDR3 sequences, around 9% of them detected once, and 35% to 40% sits in the top ten. The source material was CD8+ T cells sorted from PBMCs, sampled 45 days after the yellow fever booster vaccination. The receptors here all came from a man between 18 and 35 years old who received the YFV17D yellow fever vaccine.

This clonotype has more than one count but fewer than ten. This chain uses TRBV6-2 or TRBV6-3 with TRBJ2-1, with 10 bases that match TRBD2. The V gene's germline CDR1 is MNHEY and CDR2 SVGEGT. There are 16 residues in the CDR3. Trimming took 3 bases from V and 4 from J; bases not matched to a gene: 6. As DNA, the CDR3 is TGTGCCAGCAGTTATTCCCTAGCGGGGGAGTACAATGAGCAGTTCTTC. Encoded protein: CASSYSLAGEYNEQFF.

This clonotype has ten or more counts. This chain connects TRBV5-1 to TRBJ1-2; weak D call: TRBD1 (6 bases). This CDR3 contains 13 residues. V was trimmed by 2 bases and J by 7 bases, leaving 12 bases between them. Germline-derived CDR1 and CDR2 are SGHRS and YFSETQ. The CDR3 DNA reads as TGCGCCAGCAGCTTCCCCGACAGGTCTGGCTACACCTTC. Translation: CASSFPDRSGYTF.

There are many counts of this clonotype. Germline is not matched at one junction end, which may reflect a read error. The chain has TRBV7-7 and TRBJ2-1; D assignment may be TRBD1 or TRBD2 (6 bases each). Germline assignment: CDR1 SSHAT and CDR2 FNYEAQ (reference sequence). The CDR3 totals 16 residues. The CDR3 loop is CASSLAVGGSYNEQFF. DNA for the CDR3: TGTGCTAGCAGCTTAGCGGTAGGGGGCTCCTACAATGAGCAGTTCTTC.

This clonotype was seen a handful of times. The chain has TRBV12-3 or TRBV12-4 and TRBJ2-3; D possibly corresponds to TRBD1 (5 bases). The CDR3 length is 18 residues. The V end lost 5 bases, the J end lost 2 bases, and 23 bases lay between the germline ends. The chain's CDR3 is CASSQKRTTSRYTDTQYF. CDR3 bases: TGTGCCAGCAGTCAAAAACGGACAACTTCGAGGTACACAGATACGCAGTATTTT.

The chain joins TRBV25-1 to TRBJ2-5; 8 bases map to TRBD2. The trim removed 5 bases at V and 5 bases at J, leaving 4 bases unmatched. CDR3 length equals 13 residues. From germline, CDR1 is MGHDK and CDR2 SYGVNS. Here the CDR3 DNA reads TGTGCCAGCAGTTCCCGACTAGCGGAGACCCAGTACTTC. This encodes CASSSRLAETQYF.

This clonotype was counted a few times. V and J are TRBV29-1 and TRBJ1-2, with 10 positions matching TRBD1. V trimming: 6 bases; J trimming: 5 bases; junction bases outside the gene matches: 6. This CDR3 has 13 residues. The germline CDR1 and CDR2 sequences are SQVTM and ANQGSEA. The CDR3 sequence: CSVDRGQLYGYTF. The DNA for the CDR3 is TGCAGCGTAGACAGGGGGCAACTATATGGCTACACCTTC.

There are a few counts of this clonotype. The chain recombines TRBV4-3 with TRBJ2-7, with a possible D match to TRBD1 (6 bases). Trimming left V 5 bases short and J 3 bases short, with 20 bases between. Germline V gives CDR1 LGHNA, CDR2 YSLEER. The CDR3 contains 16 residues. Written as DNA, the CDR3 is TGCGCCAGCAGCAAGGGTGGGGGCCGGTTAAACTACGAGCAGTACTTC. This sequence encodes CASSKGGGRLNYEQYF.

This clonotype was observed many times. V and J are TRBV28 and TRBJ2-7; no reliable D call. The CDR3 has 13 residues. Germline V gene data show CDR1 as MDHEN and CDR2 as SYDVKM. V was shortened by 1 base and J by 7 bases, with 11 bases between the two germline ends. CDR3 in DNA: TGTGCCAGCAGTTTATTTCTATCAGGAGAGCAGTACGTC. This encodes CASSLFLSGEQYV.